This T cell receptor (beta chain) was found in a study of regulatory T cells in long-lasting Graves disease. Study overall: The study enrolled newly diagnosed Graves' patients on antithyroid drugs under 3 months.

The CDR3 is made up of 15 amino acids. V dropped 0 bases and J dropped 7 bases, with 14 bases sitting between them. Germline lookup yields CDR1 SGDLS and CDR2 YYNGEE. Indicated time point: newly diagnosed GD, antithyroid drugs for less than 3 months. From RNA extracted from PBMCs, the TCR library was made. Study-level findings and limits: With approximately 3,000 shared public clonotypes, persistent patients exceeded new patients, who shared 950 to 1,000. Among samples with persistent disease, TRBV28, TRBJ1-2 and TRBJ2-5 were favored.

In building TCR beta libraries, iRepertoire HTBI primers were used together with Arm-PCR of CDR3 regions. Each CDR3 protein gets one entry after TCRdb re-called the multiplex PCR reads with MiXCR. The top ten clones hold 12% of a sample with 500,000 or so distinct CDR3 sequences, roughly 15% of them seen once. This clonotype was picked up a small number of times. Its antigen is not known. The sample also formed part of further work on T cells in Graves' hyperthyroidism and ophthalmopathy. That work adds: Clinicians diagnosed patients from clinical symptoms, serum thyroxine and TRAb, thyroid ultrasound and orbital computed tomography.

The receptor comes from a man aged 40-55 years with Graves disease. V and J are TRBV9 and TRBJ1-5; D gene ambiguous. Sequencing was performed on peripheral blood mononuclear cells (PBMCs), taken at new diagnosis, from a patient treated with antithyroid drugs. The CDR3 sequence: CASSVAPSSRQPQHF. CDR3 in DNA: TGTGCCAGCAGCGTAGCCCCGTCGAGTCGACAGCCCCAGCATTTT.